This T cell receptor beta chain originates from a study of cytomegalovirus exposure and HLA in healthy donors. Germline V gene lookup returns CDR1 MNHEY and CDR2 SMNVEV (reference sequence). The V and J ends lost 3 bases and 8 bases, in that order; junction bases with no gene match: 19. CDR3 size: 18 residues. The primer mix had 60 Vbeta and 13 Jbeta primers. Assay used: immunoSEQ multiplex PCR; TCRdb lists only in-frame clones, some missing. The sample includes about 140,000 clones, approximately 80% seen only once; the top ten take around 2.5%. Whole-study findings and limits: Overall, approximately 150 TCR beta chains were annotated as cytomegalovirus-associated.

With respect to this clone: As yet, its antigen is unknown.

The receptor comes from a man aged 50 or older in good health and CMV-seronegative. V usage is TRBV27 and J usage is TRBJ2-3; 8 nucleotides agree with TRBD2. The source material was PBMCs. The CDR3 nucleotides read TGTGCCAGCAGTTTGTCCGGAATTTCCGGGACTAGGGAGGGTACGCAGTATTTT. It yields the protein CASSLSGISGTREGTQYF.